The 25 T cell receptor beta chains presented below share a single source sample, sequenced in a study of blood T cell repertoires in COVID-19. Sequencing used immunoSEQ multiplex PCR; TCRdb keeps in-frame clones, though not all of them. The profile shows approximately 140,000 clones, roughly 84% of them singletons. The specimen was peripheral blood. These receptors originate from a man between 60 and 75 years old with acute or convalescent COVID-19.

The genes are TRBV6-5 and TRBJ2-7; 12 nucleotides agree with TRBD2. The V segment lost 8 bases and the J segment 4 bases; nucleotides outside the gene matches: 3. In germline, CDR1 is MNHEY, CDR2 SVGAGI. This CDR3 region has 13 residues. CDR3 sequence reads: CASRLAGVYEQYF. The CDR3 nucleotides are TGTGCCAGCCGACTAGCGGGGGTTTACGAGCAGTACTTC.

This chain uses TRBV7-9 with TRBJ2-2, with D perhaps TRBD1 (5 bases). Trimming took 0 bases from V and 1 from J, leaving 15 bases between them. The CDR3 is made up of 18 amino acids. Per the germline V gene, CDR1 is SEHNR and CDR2 is FQNEAQ (reference sequence). The CDR3 region is CASSLAPGRRGNTGELFF. The CDR3 DNA sequence: TGTGCCAGCAGCTTAGCGCCAGGGCGAAGGGGGAACACCGGGGAGCTGTTTTTT.

The chain is built from TRBV19 and TRBJ1-5; 7 nucleotides match TRBD1. J lost 2 bases, V lost 4 bases, and 8 bases had no gene match. This CDR3 has 16 residues. Per the germline V gene, CDR1 is LNHDA and CDR2 is SQIVND (reference sequence). In DNA form, the CDR3 reads TGTGCCAGTAGTAAAGGACAGGTAGTTGGCAATCAGCCCCAGCATTTT. This codes for CASSKGQVVGNQPQHF.

The chain employs TRBV5-1 and TRBJ2-7, with a tentative D call TRBD2 (5 bases). Germline CDR1 is SGHRS and CDR2 is YFSETQ. The V gene lost 0 bases and the J gene lost 5 bases, with 9 bases spanning the gap. This CDR3 region has 13 residues. The CDR3 loop reads CASSLERVDEQYF. In nucleotides, the CDR3 is TGCGCCAGCAGCTTGGAGAGGGTCGACGAGCAGTACTTC.

This chain uses TRBV5-1 with TRBJ2-1; TRBD2 matches 11 bases. The V gene end was trimmed by 0 bases and the J gene end by 7 bases; junction bases not matched to a gene: 6. The germline CDR1 and CDR2 sequences are SGHRS and YFSETQ. There are 16 residues in the CDR3. The CDR3 is CASSLGTSGRGNEQFF. As DNA, the CDR3 is TGCGCCAGCAGCTTGGGTACTAGCGGGAGAGGTAATGAGCAGTTCTTC.

This chain uses TRBV30 with TRBJ1-2; the match to TRBD1 covers 7 bases. Germline trimming cut 2 bases from V and 8 bases from J; bases unmatched to any gene: 5. Germline V gene lookup returns CDR1 GTSNPN and CDR2 SVGIG (reference sequence). The CDR3 totals 12 residues. CDR3 nucleotides: TGTGCCTGGAGTACAGGGGTTCACGGCTACACCTTC. It encodes CAWSTGVHGYTF.

V gene TRBV28 combines with J gene TRBJ2-1, with D perhaps matching TRBD2 (6 bases). This CDR3 region has 13 residues. CDR1 is MDHEN and CDR2 is SYDVKM in the germline V gene. With 6 bases removed from V and 4 bases from J, the gap between germline ends came to 10 bases. In DNA, the CDR3 is TGTGCCAGCAGAGGACGGGGGTACAATGAGCAGTTCTTC. Translating it yields CASRGRGYNEQFF.

This sequence joins TRBV5-1 and TRBJ2-7; TRBD1 is a possible D gene (5 bases). The CDR3 is made up of 12 amino acids. Trimming left V 5 bases short and J 3 bases short, with 9 bases between. CDR1 SGHRS and CDR2 YFSETQ come from the germline V gene. For the CDR3, the DNA is TGCGCCAGCAGTTTCGACAGCTACGAGCAGTACTTC. Translation: CASSFDSYEQYF.

Only a few counts were recorded for this clone. This chain joins TRBV10-3 and TRBJ1-6, with D possibly matching TRBD1 (5 bases). This CDR3 contains 13 residues. The V end lost 6 bases, the J end lost 10 bases, and 13 bases lay between the germline ends. Looked up from germline, CDR1 is ENHRY and CDR2 is SYGVKD. In nucleotides, the CDR3 is TGTGCCATCAGCTCAGGGCAAGACTCACCCCTCCACTTT. This translates into CAISSGQDSPLHF.

The rearrangement joins TRBV20-1 to TRBJ2-7, with 9 bases fitting TRBD1. Per germline, CDR1 DFQATT and CDR2 SNEGSKA (reference sequence). The V segment lost 3 bases and the J segment 3 bases; nucleotides outside the gene matches: 6. This CDR3 spans 14 amino acids. The chain's CDR3 is CSASPGQGGYEQYF. The DNA for the CDR3 is TGCAGTGCTAGTCCGGGACAGGGAGGCTACGAGCAGTACTTC.

The CDR3 region has the DNA TGCGCCAGCAGCCCTGGGGGGACCTATAATTCACCCCTCCACTTT. Its translation is CASSPGGTYNSPLHF. The V and J genes are TRBV5-1 and TRBJ1-6, with a weak D call TRBD1 (5 bases). Germline-derived CDR1 and CDR2 are SGHRS and YFSETQ. V shed 4 bases and J shed 2 bases, with 10 bases lying between them. The CDR3 covers 15 residues. The entire variable domain, with the rest obtained from reference TRBV5-1 and TRBJ1-6, is as follows: KAGVTQTPRYLIKTRGQQVTLSCSPISGHRSVSWYQQTPGQGLQFLFEYFSETQRNKGNFPGRFSGRQFSNSRSEMNVSTLELGDSALYLCASSPGGTYNSPLHFGNGTRLTVT.

The chain joins TRBV27 to TRBJ1-1, with D possibly matching TRBD1 (5 bases). Trimming removed 5 bases at V and 3 bases at J, with 10 bases between. In germline, CDR1 is MNHEY, CDR2 SMNVEV (reference sequence). The CDR3 totals 13 residues. The CDR3 sequence: CASSLIRDTEAFF. CDR3 bases: TGTGCCAGCAGTCTCATCAGGGACACTGAAGCTTTCTTT.

This rearrangement joins TRBV19 to TRBJ1-3; TRBD1 aligns across 8 bases. V dropped 6 bases and J dropped 0; count of bases not matched to a gene: 7. This CDR3 region has 16 residues. Germline-derived CDR1 and CDR2 are LNHDA and SQIVND (reference sequence). CDR3 coding DNA: TGTGCCAGTAGCAAAACAGGGGGAAACTCTGGAAACACCATATATTTT. It specifies CASSKTGGNSGNTIYF.

CDR3 sequence (DNA): TGTGCCAGCAGTCGAACTGGACAGGGGGTAGGGGGCTACACCTTC. It translates to CASSRTGQGVGGYTF. V gene TRBV27 combines with J gene TRBJ1-2, with TRBD1 matching over 10 bases. The CDR3 loop spans 15 amino acids. V shed 5 bases and J 8 bases; nucleotides not matched to a gene: 11. Germline CDR1 is MNHEY and CDR2 is SMNVEV (reference sequence).

The chain combines TRBV7-9 with TRBJ2-7; 8 bases are shared with TRBD2. Germline V lookup: CDR1 SEHNR, CDR2 FQNEAQ (reference sequence). The V gene end was trimmed by 0 bases and the J gene end by 5 bases; junction bases not matched to a gene: 9. The CDR3 totals 16 residues. The CDR3 DNA reads as TGTGCCAGCAGCTTAGCGCGTCGGGGGGGCTACCACGAGCAGTACTTC. This sequence encodes CASSLARRGGYHEQYF.

The rearrangement joins TRBV14 to TRBJ1-6; perhaps TRBD1 as D (5 bases). Between the trimmed V and J ends, which lost 2 bases and 9 bases, there was a span of 8 bases. CDR3 length: 13 amino acids. From germline, CDR1 is SGHDN and CDR2 FVKESK. CDR3 DNA: TGTGCCAGCAGCCAATACAGGTTTTCACCCCTCCACTTT. Protein product: CASSQYRFSPLHF.

J is TRBJ2-7 and V is TRBV5-1, with 7 bases matching TRBD2. Germline CDR1 reads SGHRS; CDR2 reads YFSETQ. There are 18 residues in the CDR3. The V segment lost 0 bases and the J segment 0 bases; nucleotides outside the gene matches: 12. CDR3 DNA sequence: TGCGCCAGCAGCTTGGCCGAAGGTACAGCGGGGAGCTCCTACGAGCAGTACTTC. Amino acids: CASSLAEGTAGSSYEQYF.

The chain combines TRBV19 with TRBJ1-1; D remains ambiguous. CDR1 is LNHDA, CDR2 SQIVND, per germline (reference sequence). V lost 6 bases and J 1 base, leaving 18 bases between the germline ends. This CDR3 has 16 amino acids. The CDR3 is CASSPQPRGQNTEAFF. The CDR3 DNA is TGTGCCAGTAGCCCCCAACCGCGCGGCCAGAACACTGAAGCTTTCTTT.

This clone appeared a single time. The V and J genes are TRBV10-3 and TRBJ2-1, with 9 nucleotides matching TRBD1. CDR1 and CDR2 (germline): ENHRY, SYGVKD. V lost 4 bases to trimming and J lost 7 bases; unmatched junction nucleotides: 5. This CDR3 comprises 14 residues. CDR3 nucleotide sequence: TGTGCCATCAGTGGACAGGGGGGTTCAAATGAGCAGTTCTTC. Its protein is CAISGQGGSNEQFF.

The V call is TRBV19, the J call TRBJ1-4; 10 bases line up with TRBD1. Germline loops: CDR1 LNHDA, CDR2 SQIVND (reference sequence). The CDR3 extends over 14 amino acids. The junction had 4 bases not matched to a gene; V was cut back by 4 bases and J by 8 bases. Here the CDR3 DNA reads TGTGCCAGTAGTAAGGGACAGGGGTTCGAAAAACTGTTTTTT. Translating it yields CASSKGQGFEKLFF.

The chain carries TRBV4-2 and TRBJ1-1, with D possibly matching TRBD1 (6 bases). The CDR3 contains 14 residues. With 6 bases removed from V and 0 bases from J, the gap between germline ends came to 11 bases. Germline V gene sequence: CDR1 LGHNA, CDR2 YNFKEQ. CDR3 residues: CASSPGTLNTEAFF. DNA of the CDR3: TGTGCCAGCAGTCCTGGGACATTGAACACTGAAGCTTTCTTT.

This clone has a handful of counts. This rearrangement joins TRBV24-1 to TRBJ1-2, with unresolved D. Trimming removed 3 bases from V and 4 bases from J, with 14 bases in between. The length of the CDR3 is 15 residues. Per germline, CDR1 KGHDR and CDR2 SFDVKD. The CDR3 nucleotides read TGTGCCACCAGTGATCCCAACAGTGCTGTCTATGGCTACACCTTC. Translating gives CATSDPNSAVYGYTF.

This sequence joins TRBV3-1 (or the pseudogene TRBV3-2) and TRBJ2-7, with a possible D match to TRBD1 (5 bases). The CDR3 extends over 14 amino acids. V dropped 4 bases and J dropped 1 base, with 11 bases sitting between them. CDR1 and CDR2 (germline): LGHDT, YNNKEL (reference sequence). The CDR3 protein is CASSPSRQSYEQYF. CDR3 sequence (DNA): TGTGCCAGCAGCCCTTCGCGACAGTCCTACGAGCAGTACTTC.

CDR3 sequence reads: CASSVLDRGDTIYF. In DNA form, the CDR3 reads TGTGCCAGCAGCGTCCTTGACAGGGGTGACACCATATATTTT. J is TRBJ1-3 and V is TRBV9, with 8 positions matching TRBD1. This CDR3 is 14 amino acids long. The trim removed 2 bases at V and 8 bases at J, leaving 6 bases unmatched. From germline, CDR1 is SGDLS and CDR2 YYNGEE.

This clone was observed a single time. The V gene is TRBV2, the J gene TRBJ2-1; 14 bases align to TRBD2. V was pared by 8 bases and J by 9 bases, with 12 bases of the junction left unmatched. The CDR3 length is 16 residues. CDR1 is SNHLY and CDR2 is FYNNEI in the germline V gene. CDR3 amino acids: CASLRTSGGPGGEQFF. Written as DNA, the CDR3 is TGTGCCAGCCTACGGACTAGCGGGGGGCCAGGCGGTGAGCAGTTCTTC.